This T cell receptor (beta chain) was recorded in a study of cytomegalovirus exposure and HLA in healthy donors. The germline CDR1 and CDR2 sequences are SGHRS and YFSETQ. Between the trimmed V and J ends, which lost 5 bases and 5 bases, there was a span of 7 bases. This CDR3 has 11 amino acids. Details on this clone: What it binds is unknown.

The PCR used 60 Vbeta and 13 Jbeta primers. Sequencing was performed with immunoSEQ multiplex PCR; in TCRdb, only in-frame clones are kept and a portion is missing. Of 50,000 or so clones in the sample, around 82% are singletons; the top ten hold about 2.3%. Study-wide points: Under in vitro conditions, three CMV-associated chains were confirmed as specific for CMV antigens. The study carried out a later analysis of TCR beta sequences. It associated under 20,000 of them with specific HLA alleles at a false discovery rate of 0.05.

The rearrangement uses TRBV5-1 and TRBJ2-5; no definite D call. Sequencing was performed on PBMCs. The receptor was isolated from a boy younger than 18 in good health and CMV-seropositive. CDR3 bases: TGCGCCAGCAGGGTCAGGGAGACCCAGTACTTC. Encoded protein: CASRVRETQYF.